These 23 T cell receptor beta chains were all obtained from the same sample, sequenced in a study of shared clonotypes between healthy human individuals. Method: immunoSEQ multiplex PCR; TCRdb's copy keeps in-frame clones and lacks some. The sample carries approximately 530,000 clones, about 96% recorded once. Sequencing was done on a sample of naive CD4+ T cells sorted from blood. The subset: CD45RA+ positively selected. The receptors here all came from a woman in her 30s in good health.

The rearrangement joins TRBV16 to TRBJ2-7; no clear D gene. V was clipped by 4 bases and J by 3 bases, with 19 bases between them. The CDR3 consists of 16 residues. Germline assignment: CDR1 KGHSY and CDR2 FQNENV. In nucleotides, the CDR3 is TGTGCCAGCAGCCCTTATCGGGCCCAACCGAACTACGAGCAGTACTTC. Amino acids: CASSPYRAQPNYEQYF.

The rearrangement joins TRBV6-1 to TRBJ2-5; no clear D. The CDR3 runs to 14 residues. Trimming stripped 4 bases from V and 4 bases from J, with 13 bases between. Germline V gene data show CDR1 as MNHNS and CDR2 as SASEGT. In DNA, the CDR3 is TGTGCCAGCAGTGTAACACTGGGAACAGAGACCCAGTACTTC. As protein: CASSVTLGTETQYF.

The gene calls are TRBV6-5 and TRBJ1-6; 7 bases are shared with TRBD1. The V gene end was trimmed by 3 bases and the J gene end by 7 bases; junction bases not matched to a gene: 3. Germline loops: CDR1 MNHEY, CDR2 SVGAGI. This CDR3 comprises 14 residues. CDR3 loop: CASSYQGVNSPLHF. The CDR3 coding sequence is TGTGCCAGCAGTTATCAGGGGGTGAATTCACCCCTCCACTTT.

The rearrangement joins TRBV5-1 to TRBJ1-1; D remains unclear. V dropped 0 bases and J dropped 1 base, with 10 bases sitting between them. The CDR3 contains 15 residues. Germline lookup yields CDR1 SGHRS and CDR2 YFSETQ. The CDR3 nucleotides read TGCGCCAGCAGCTTGGAGGTTCCAGCGAACACTGAAGCTTTCTTT. It specifies CASSLEVPANTEAFF.

The rearrangement uses TRBV30 and TRBJ2-7, with no clear D. V was trimmed by 2 bases and J by 3 bases, leaving 5 bases between them. The CDR3 extends over 11 amino acids. From germline, CDR1 is GTSNPN and CDR2 SVGIG (reference sequence). CDR3 region: CAWSRDYEQYF. Here the CDR3 DNA reads TGTGCCTGGAGTAGAGACTACGAGCAGTACTTC.

This chain joins TRBV6-1 and TRBJ1-5; 7 positions match TRBD1. The CDR3 is 17 amino acids. Per germline, CDR1 MNHNS and CDR2 SASEGT. The J segment lost 7 bases and the V segment lost 1 base, leaving 13 bases of the junction unmatched. CDR3 in amino acids: CASSEGGGLGQWQPQHF. The CDR3 nucleotides are TGTGCCAGCAGTGAAGGAGGGGGCCTGGGACAATGGCAGCCCCAGCATTTT.

V is TRBV11-3 and J is TRBJ2-7; D is undetermined. V lost 4 bases, J lost 3 bases, and 13 bases lay in between. This CDR3 region has 14 residues. The germline CDR1 and CDR2 sequences are SGHNT and YENEEA. The CDR3 is CASSSAAPGYEQYF. The CDR3 coding sequence is TGTGCCAGCAGCTCGGCGGCCCCCGGCTACGAGCAGTACTTC.

This chain connects TRBV7-2 to TRBJ1-1; no clear D gene. V lost 2 bases and J 6 bases, leaving 10 bases between the germline ends. The CDR3 is made up of 13 amino acids. Looked up from germline, CDR1 is SGHTA and CDR2 is FQGNSA. The CDR3 is CASSLYSGPEAFF. The DNA for the CDR3 is TGTGCCAGCAGCTTATACTCGGGCCCTGAAGCTTTCTTT.

This rearrangement joins TRBV28 to TRBJ2-7, with D unclear. The germline gives CDR1 MDHEN, CDR2 SYDVKM. Trimming stripped 2 bases from V and 2 bases from J, with 7 bases between. The CDR3 sequence is 13 residues long. The CDR3: CASSLPSAYEQYF. The CDR3 DNA reads TGTGCCAGCAGTTTACCTTCGGCCTACGAGCAGTACTTC.

CDR3 sequence (DNA): TGTGCCAGCAGAAGGCAGAACTCTGGGGCCAACGTCCTGACTTTC. This gives the protein CASRRQNSGANVLTF. The V gene is TRBV27, the J gene TRBJ2-6; D is unresolved. In germline, CDR1 is MNHEY, CDR2 SMNVEV (reference sequence). The CDR3 length is 15 residues. Trimming took off 6 bases at V and 0 bases at J, with 9 bases between the two ends.

This chain uses TRBV28 with TRBJ2-7; D perhaps matches TRBD1 (5 bases). The CDR3 is 16 amino acids. V shed 5 bases and J shed 0 bases, with 17 bases lying between them. Germline-derived CDR1 and CDR2 are MDHEN and SYDVKM. The CDR3 protein is CASSPRALDNSYEQYF. The CDR3 nucleotides are TGTGCCAGCAGTCCGCGAGCGTTGGACAACTCCTACGAGCAGTACTTC.

DNA for the CDR3: TGTGCCAGCTTCGAATCGGAGAATCACGAGCAGTACTTC. It codes for CASFESENHEQYF. The J gene is TRBJ2-7, the V gene TRBV28, with D hard to call. The germline gives CDR1 MDHEN, CDR2 SYDVKM. Deletions cut 8 bases from V and 5 bases from J, with 16 bases between. The CDR3 spans 13 residues.

This clone was counted once. This rearrangement joins TRBV6-6 to TRBJ1-2; no clear D gene. The CDR3 is 14 residues long. CDR1 is MNHNY, CDR2 SVGAGI, per germline (reference sequence). V gave up 7 bases and J gave up 1 base, with 13 bases separating them. As DNA, the CDR3 is TGTGCCAGCACCCTTAAGAGGATTAACTATGGCTACACCTTC. It yields the protein CASTLKRINYGYTF.

The genes are TRBV18 and TRBJ2-5; maybe TRBD2 (7 bases). Germline CDR1 KGHSH, CDR2 LQKENI. This CDR3 is 16 amino acids long. V was clipped by 5 bases and J by 4 bases, with 20 bases between them. The CDR3 DNA is TGTGCCAGCTCATCGAAACTAGCGCCCAGGGGAGAGACCCAGTACTTC. It yields the protein CASSSKLAPRGETQYF.

The rearrangement uses TRBV28 and TRBJ2-1, with D uncertain. The germline V gene encodes CDR1 MDHEN and CDR2 SYDVKM. CDR3 length equals 16 residues. Deletions cut 8 bases from V and 0 bases from J, with 17 bases between. The DNA of the CDR3 is TGTGCCAGCTTTGCCACATGGCAGAGCTCCTACAATGAGCAGTTCTTC. Its translation is CASFATWQSSYNEQFF. The full variable domain, with the rest looked up from reference TRBV28 and TRBJ2-1, is DVKVTQSSRYLVKRTGEKVFLECVQDMDHENMFWYRQDPGLGLRLIYFSYDVKMKEKGDIPEGYSVSREKKERFSLILESASTNQTSMYLCASFATWQSSYNEQFFGPGTRLTVL.

The rearrangement uses TRBV29-1 and TRBJ2-7; D perhaps matches TRBD1 (6 bases). Germline V lookup: CDR1 SQVTM, CDR2 ANQGSEA. V shed 7 bases and J shed 9 bases, with 19 bases lying between them. The CDR3 consists of 12 residues. This chain's CDR3 is CSGRDTHLRQYF. In DNA, the CDR3 is TGCAGCGGAAGGGACACCCATCTCAGGCAGTACTTC.

Turning to this clone: Other DNA sequences in this specimen translate into the identical CDR3. The chain recombines TRBV28 with TRBJ1-2; 11 nucleotides line up with TRBD1. Germline V gene lookup returns CDR1 MDHEN and CDR2 SYDVKM. There are 14 residues in the CDR3. V shed 4 bases, J shed 7 bases, and the junction held 5 bases outside the gene matches. In nucleotides, the CDR3 is TGTGCCAGCAGTTCCGGACAGGGGGCTGGTGGCTACACCTTC. Translated: CASSSGQGAGGYTF.

This clone appeared a single time. The V and J genes are TRBV18 and TRBJ2-2; D gene unclear. This CDR3 is 14 amino acids long. Looked up from germline, CDR1 is KGHSH and CDR2 is LQKENI. Trimming took 1 base from V and 3 from J, leaving 6 bases between them. DNA for the CDR3: TGTGCCAGCTCACCACGTCGGGACACCGGGGAGCTGTTTTTT. Its translation is CASSPRRDTGELFF.

The chain couples TRBV10-3 to TRBJ1-3, with 7 bases aligning to TRBD1. Germline CDR1 ENHRY, CDR2 SYGVKD. The trim removed 6 bases at V and 4 bases at J, leaving 6 bases unmatched. The CDR3 runs to 14 residues. The CDR3, as DNA: TGTGCCATCAGACATACAGGGGCCGGAAACACCATATATTTT. Residues: CAIRHTGAGNTIYF.

This chain links TRBV6-6 with TRBJ1-2; no definite D call. CDR1 MNHNY and CDR2 SVGAGI come from the germline V gene (reference sequence). The CDR3 covers 16 residues. Trimming stripped 0 bases from V and 4 bases from J, with 15 bases between. The CDR3 nucleotides read TGTGCCAGCAGTTACTCGGCGGCCCTTAGATCCTATGGCTACACCTTC. Translated: CASSYSAALRSYGYTF.

The chain uses TRBV2 and TRBJ2-3, with TRBD2 as a possible D gene (5 bases). The V end was cut by 7 bases, the J end by 0 bases, with 8 bases between. The CDR3 spans 13 residues. Germline CDR1 is SNHLY and CDR2 is FYNNEI. The CDR3 protein is CASIEGSTDTQYF. Written as DNA, the CDR3 is TGTGCCAGCATTGAGGGTAGCACAGATACGCAGTATTTT.

The chain joins TRBV27 to TRBJ1-5; D uncertain. The V end lost 4 bases, the J end lost 6 bases, and 4 bases lay between the germline ends. The germline CDR1 and CDR2 sequences are MNHEY and SMNVEV (reference sequence). CDR3 length equals 11 residues. The CDR3 nucleotides are TGTGCCAGCAGTTCTCCTCAGCCCCAGCATTTT. Translation gives CASSSPQPQHF.

This clone came up once. The chain combines TRBV6-1 with TRBJ2-3; 8 bases align to TRBD2. CDR3 length equals 16 residues. J was trimmed by 4 bases and V by 2 bases; bases with no gene match: 8. The germline gives CDR1 MNHNS, CDR2 SASEGT. The CDR3 loop is CASSEWASGLADTQYF. The CDR3 bases are TGTGCCAGCAGTGAATGGGCTAGCGGGTTAGCAGATACGCAGTATTTT.